This T cell receptor beta chain was captured by sequencing in a study of CD8 T cells in Susac syndrome (dated by TCRdb to the late 2010s). In the study overall: The study used repertoire sequencing to test whether antigen drove CD8+ T cell activation and differentiation in Susac syndrome. CD8+ T cell repertoire clonality was compared between about a dozen healthy donors, approximately 14 Susac syndrome patients and 15 multiple sclerosis patients. Broader findings and caveats from the paper: The number of individuals in the TCR sequencing and HLA analysis was acknowledged as relatively small.

V and J lose 3 bases and 10 bases, and a span of 19 bases separates them. The germline V gene (reference sequence) gives CDR1 as GTSNPN and CDR2 as SVGIG. From the cysteine through the phenylalanine, the CDR3 covers 14 amino acids. The sequence is cut down to CDR3 DNA, 42 bases in frame from base 1. RNA was extracted using the RNeasy kit, and roughly 0.5 to 1 ug of the RNA was reverse transcribed with random hexamers. The immunoSEQ multiplex PCR assay, covering 54 Vbeta and 13 Jbeta segments, was used to amplify TCR beta CDR3 regions. PCR amplification bias was corrected by using a synthetic template baseline for primer optimization and computational correction. The authors processed their data as follows. Reads were annotated to V, D and J genes according to IMGT and were analyzed with immunoSEQ Analyzer, with only productive sequences retained. Clonality was calculated as one minus the Shannon entropy normalized by log2 of the number of productive unique sequences. For each patient and control, public and private clones were evaluated among the 100 most prevalent clones. Susac-specific clones were defined as absent from healthy and MS cohorts, 1052 published viral clones and other ImmuneACCESS disease sequences. The public reads were quality trimmed at Q25 with fastp and then assembled into clones with MiXCR by TCRdb, keeping productive beta chains. All rows with the same CDR3 protein become a single entry with the most common DNA and genes. The V and J calls come from TCRdb's annotation, not from the publication. The sample has about 150,000 distinct CDR3 sequences on record, just under 95% of them singletons. Around 0.21% of the sample is held by the ten biggest clonotypes.

Peripheral blood CD8+ and CD4+ T cells from healthy donors, Susac syndrome patients and multiple sclerosis patients were profiled using high-throughput TCR beta sequencing. Treatment-naive patients with stable or active relapsing-remitting disease fulfilling revised McDonald criteria were used as multiple sclerosis controls. Bulk CD8+ and CD4+ T cells were purified by magnetic negative isolation, whereas CD8+ TEMRA cells were enriched by FACS. Blood was collected in EDTA tubes and processed within 24 hours, with PBMCs isolated through density gradient centrifugation. PBMCs intended for TCR sequencing were frozen in liquid nitrogen and were later thawed in a 37 degrees C water bath. Purity of sorted or isolated CD4+, CD8+ and CD8+ TEMRA cells was at least 90%. As for this clonotype: It has no known antigen specificity. There are no base qualities to consult, and no much larger clone falls within one base.

This clonotype was sampled from a human donor with multiple sclerosis. The chain is made from TRBV30 and TRBJ2-1; the D element might be TRBD1 or TRBD2, as each aligns at 6 bases. The specimen sequenced was CD8+ T cells from PBMCs. Here is the DNA: TGTGCCTGGAGCGCCCTGTTGGGGGCGGGGGAGCAGTTCTTC. It translates to CAWSALLGAGEQFF.